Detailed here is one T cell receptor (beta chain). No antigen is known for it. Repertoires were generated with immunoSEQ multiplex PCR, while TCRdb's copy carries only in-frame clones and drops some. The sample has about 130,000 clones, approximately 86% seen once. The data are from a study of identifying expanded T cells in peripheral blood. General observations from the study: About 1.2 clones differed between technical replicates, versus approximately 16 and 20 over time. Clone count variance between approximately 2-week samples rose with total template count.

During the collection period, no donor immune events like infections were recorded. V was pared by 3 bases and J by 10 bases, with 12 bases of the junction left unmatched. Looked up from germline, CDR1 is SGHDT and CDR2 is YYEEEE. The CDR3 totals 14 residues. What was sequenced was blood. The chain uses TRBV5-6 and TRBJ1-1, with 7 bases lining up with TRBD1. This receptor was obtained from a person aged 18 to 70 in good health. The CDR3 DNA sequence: TGTGCCAGCAGCTGGGGGACAGCGAGGGTTGCAGCTTTCTTT. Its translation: CASSWGTARVAAFF.